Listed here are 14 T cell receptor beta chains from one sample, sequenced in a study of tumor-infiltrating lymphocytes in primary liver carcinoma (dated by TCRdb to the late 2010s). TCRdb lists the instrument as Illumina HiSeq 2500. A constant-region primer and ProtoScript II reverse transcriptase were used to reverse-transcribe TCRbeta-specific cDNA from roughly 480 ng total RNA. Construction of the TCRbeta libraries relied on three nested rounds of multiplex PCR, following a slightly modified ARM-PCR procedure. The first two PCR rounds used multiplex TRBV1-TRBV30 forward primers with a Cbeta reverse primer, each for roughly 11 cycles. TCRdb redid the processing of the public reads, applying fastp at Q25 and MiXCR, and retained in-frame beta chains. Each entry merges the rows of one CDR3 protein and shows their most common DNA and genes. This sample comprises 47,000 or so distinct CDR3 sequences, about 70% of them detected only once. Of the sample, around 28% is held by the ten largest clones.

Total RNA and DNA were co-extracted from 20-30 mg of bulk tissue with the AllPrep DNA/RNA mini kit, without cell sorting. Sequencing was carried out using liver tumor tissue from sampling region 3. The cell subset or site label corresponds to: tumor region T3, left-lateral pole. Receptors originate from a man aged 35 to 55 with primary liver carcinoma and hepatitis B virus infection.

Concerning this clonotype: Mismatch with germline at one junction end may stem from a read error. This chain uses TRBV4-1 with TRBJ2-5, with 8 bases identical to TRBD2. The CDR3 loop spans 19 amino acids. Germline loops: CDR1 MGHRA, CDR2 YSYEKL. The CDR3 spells CASSPGWMPAGEAKETQYF. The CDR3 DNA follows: TGCGCCAGTAGCCCAGGCTGGATGCCAGCGGGAGAGGCGAAAGAGACCCAGTACTTC.

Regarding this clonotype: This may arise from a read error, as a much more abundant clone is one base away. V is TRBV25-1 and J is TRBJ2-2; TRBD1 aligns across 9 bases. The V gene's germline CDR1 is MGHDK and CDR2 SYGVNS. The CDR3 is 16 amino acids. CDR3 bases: TGTGCCAGCGGTGAATGGACAGGGGAGCTCACCGGGGAGCTGTTTTTT. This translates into CASGEWTGELTGELFF.

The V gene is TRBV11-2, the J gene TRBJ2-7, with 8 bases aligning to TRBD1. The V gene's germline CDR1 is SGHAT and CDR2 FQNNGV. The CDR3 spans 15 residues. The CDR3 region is CVSSLGRGPTYEQYV. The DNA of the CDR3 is TGTGTCAGCAGCTTAGGCAGGGGGCCTACCTACGAGCAGTACGTC.

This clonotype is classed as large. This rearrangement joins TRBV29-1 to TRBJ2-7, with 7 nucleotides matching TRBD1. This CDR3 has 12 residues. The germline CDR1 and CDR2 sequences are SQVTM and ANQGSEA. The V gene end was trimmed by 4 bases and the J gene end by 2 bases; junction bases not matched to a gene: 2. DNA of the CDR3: TGCAGCGTTGGGCAGGGGGCCTACGAGCAGTACTTC. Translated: CSVGQGAYEQYF.

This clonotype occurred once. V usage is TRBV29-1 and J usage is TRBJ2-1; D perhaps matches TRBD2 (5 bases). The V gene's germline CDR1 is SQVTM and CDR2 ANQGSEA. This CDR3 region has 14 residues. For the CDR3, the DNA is TGCAGTGCTACGGGGAGAGTGGCCTACAATGAGCAGTTCTTC. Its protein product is CSATGRVAYNEQFF.

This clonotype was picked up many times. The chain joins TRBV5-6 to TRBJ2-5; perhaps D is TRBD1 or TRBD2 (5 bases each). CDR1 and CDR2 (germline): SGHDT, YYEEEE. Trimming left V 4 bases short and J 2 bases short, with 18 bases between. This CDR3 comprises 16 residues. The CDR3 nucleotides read TGTGCCAGCAGCCCGCGGACACTGGGGGTTCAAGAGACCCAGTACTTC. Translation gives CASSPRTLGVQETQYF.

The CDR3 sequence is CANSDLRESLKDTQYF. In DNA, the CDR3 is TGCGCCAACAGCGACTTGAGGGAGTCCCTGAAAGATACGCAGTATTTT. The V and J genes are TRBV10-1 and TRBJ2-3; a weak D match, TRBD2 (5 bases). The germline gives CDR1 WNHNN, CDR2 SYGVQD (reference sequence). The CDR3 spans 16 residues. Deletions cut 10 bases from V and 5 bases from J, with 25 bases between.

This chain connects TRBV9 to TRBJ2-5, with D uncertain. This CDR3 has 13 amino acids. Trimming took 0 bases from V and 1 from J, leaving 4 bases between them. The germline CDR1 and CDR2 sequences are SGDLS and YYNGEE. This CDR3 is CASSVGVQETQYF. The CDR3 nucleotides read TGTGCCAGCAGCGTAGGGGTCCAAGAGACCCAGTACTTC. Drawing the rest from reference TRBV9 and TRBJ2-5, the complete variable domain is DSGVTQTPKHLITATGQRVTLRCSPRSGDLSVYWYQQSLDQGLQFLIQYYNGEERAKGNILERFSAQQFPDLHSELNLSSLELGDSALYFCASSVGVQETQYFGPGTRLLVL.

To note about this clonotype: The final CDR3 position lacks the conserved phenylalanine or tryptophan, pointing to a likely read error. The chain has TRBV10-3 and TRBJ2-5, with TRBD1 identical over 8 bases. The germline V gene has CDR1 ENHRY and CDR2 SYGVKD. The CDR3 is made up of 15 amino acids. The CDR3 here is CTISAEGQGLGVQYL. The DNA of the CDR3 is TGTACCATCAGTGCCGAAGGACAGGGTCTCGGGGTCCAGTACCTA.

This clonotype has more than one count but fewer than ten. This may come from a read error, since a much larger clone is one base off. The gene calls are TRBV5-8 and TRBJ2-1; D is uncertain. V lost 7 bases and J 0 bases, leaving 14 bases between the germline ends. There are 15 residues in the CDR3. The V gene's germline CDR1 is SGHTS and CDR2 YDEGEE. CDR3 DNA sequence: TGTGCCAGCCCTATCGACCTGAGCTCCTACAATGAGCAGTTCTTC. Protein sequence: CASPIDLSSYNEQFF.

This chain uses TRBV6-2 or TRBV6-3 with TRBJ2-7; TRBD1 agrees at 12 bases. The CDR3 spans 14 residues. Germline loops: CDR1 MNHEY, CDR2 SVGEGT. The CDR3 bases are TGTGTCTGCAGTGGGGACAGGGGGCTCTACGAGCAGTACTTC. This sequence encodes CVCSGDRGLYEQYF.

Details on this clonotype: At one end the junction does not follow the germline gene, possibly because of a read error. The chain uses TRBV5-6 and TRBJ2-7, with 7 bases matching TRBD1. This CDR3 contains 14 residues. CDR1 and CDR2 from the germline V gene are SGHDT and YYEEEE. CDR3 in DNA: TGTACCAGCATCCGGACAGGTCAACCCTACGAGCAGTACTTC. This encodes CTSIRTGQPYEQYF.

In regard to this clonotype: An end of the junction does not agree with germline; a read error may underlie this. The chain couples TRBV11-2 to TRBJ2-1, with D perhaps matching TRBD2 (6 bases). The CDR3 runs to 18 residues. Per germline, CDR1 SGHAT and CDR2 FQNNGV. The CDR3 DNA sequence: TGCGCCAGCAGCTTTGACCCTAGAAGGACCGGGAGTCACAATGAGCAGTTCTTC. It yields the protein CASSFDPRRTGSHNEQFF. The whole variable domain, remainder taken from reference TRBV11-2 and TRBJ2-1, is EAGVAQSPRYKIIEKRQSVAFWCNPISGHATLYWYQQILGQGPKLLIQFQNNGVVDDSQLPKDRFSAERLKGVDSTLKIQPAKLEDSAVYLCASSFDPRRTGSHNEQFFGPGTRLTVL.

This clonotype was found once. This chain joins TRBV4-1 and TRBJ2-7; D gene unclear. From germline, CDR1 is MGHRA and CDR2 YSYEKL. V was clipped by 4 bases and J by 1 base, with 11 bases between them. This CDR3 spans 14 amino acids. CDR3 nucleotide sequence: TGCGCCAGCAGCCGAGGAATGGGGTCCTACGAGCAGTACTTC. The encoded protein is CASSRGMGSYEQYF.